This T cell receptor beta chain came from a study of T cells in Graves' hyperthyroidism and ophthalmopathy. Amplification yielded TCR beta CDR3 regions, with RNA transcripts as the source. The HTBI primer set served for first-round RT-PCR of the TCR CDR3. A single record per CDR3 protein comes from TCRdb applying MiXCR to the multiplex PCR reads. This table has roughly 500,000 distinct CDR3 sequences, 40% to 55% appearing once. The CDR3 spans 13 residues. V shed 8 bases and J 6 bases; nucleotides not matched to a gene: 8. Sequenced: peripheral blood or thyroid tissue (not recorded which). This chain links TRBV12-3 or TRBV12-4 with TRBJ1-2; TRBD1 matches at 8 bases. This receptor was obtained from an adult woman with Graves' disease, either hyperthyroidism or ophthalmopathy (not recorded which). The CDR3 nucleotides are TGTGCCAGCGTCGCGGGACAGGATAATGGCTACACCTTC. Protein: CASVAGQDNGYTF.